This T cell receptor (beta chain) was sequenced in a study of T cell repertoires in cytomegalovirus infection. Germline CDR1 and CDR2: SGHVS and FNYEAQ. The V segment lost 2 bases and the J segment 1 base; nucleotides outside the gene matches: 4. CDR3 size: 17 residues. This clonotype came up many times. The target antigen is unknown. TCRdb reprocessed the reads with MiXCR, giving one entry per CDR3 protein. The sample gives hundreds of thousands of distinct CDR3 sequences, roughly 24% of which show up once; 6.5% to 10% is in the top ten. General observations from the study: HLA-C-restricted CMV clonotypes gave the most frequent clonotype in two of eight donors.

The chain carries TRBV7-6 and TRBJ2-2; TRBD1 matches at 10 bases. The TCR originated in a human donor in good health (CMV status not recorded). Some clones in this sample may be carry-over from other donors' samples. Source material: CD8+ T cells from PBMCs. CDR3 coding DNA: TGTGCCAGCAGCTTATCCGGGACAGGGGTGAACACCGGGGAGCTGTTTTTT. It specifies CASSLSGTGVNTGELFF. The full variable domain, rest sourced from reference TRBV7-6 and TRBJ2-2, is GAGVSQSPRYKVTKRGQDVALRCDPISGHVSLYWYRQALGQGPEFLTYFNYEAQQDKSGLPNDRFSAERPEGSISTLTIQRTEQRDSAMYRCASSLSGTGVNTGELFFGEGSRLTVL.